This TCR beta chain was retrieved from a study of T cell responses to AZD1222 COVID-19 vaccine. The CDR3 runs to 13 residues. With 4 bases removed from V and 8 bases from J, the gap between germline ends came to 14 bases. Germline loops: CDR1 LNHNV, CDR2 YYDKDF (reference sequence). Study findings and constraints: Close to half of spike-specific TCRs reportedly recognize unmutated variant regions. A rise in Spike-specific TCR breadth and depth followed two AZD1222 doses. None of the repertoires were sampled until the peak T cell response had passed.

This clone was observed a single time. Its antigen is as yet unknown. Data came from immunoSEQ multiplex PCR; TCRdb stores just in-frame clones and leaves some out. The table has 100,000 or so clones, over 75% seen once; the top ten hold approximately 1.2%. The source of this sequence is an adult in good health. Material: peripheral blood, obtained on day 0 of AZD1222 vaccination. The chain combines TRBV15 with TRBJ1-2; possibly TRBD1 for D (5 bases). CDR3: CATSKGRQKGYTF. The CDR3 DNA sequence: TGTGCCACCAGCAAGGGACGGCAGAAGGGCTACACCTTC.